This T cell receptor (beta chain) was sequenced for a study of blood T cell repertoires in COVID-19. Study details: Some COVID-19 samples were acute and others convalescent; all came from the United States, Italy and Spain.

Those who participated ranged in age from about 18 to 89 years and resided in around 22 US areas. As handled by the study authors: Amplification of reference gene primers provided the estimated nucleated cell counts. The assay was immunoSEQ multiplex PCR, and TCRdb's table has in-frame clones only and misses some. D and trimming were read from the DNA, whereas the V and J calls and clone size are those reported in that table. The data show approximately 170,000 clones, 83% seen once. Trimming cost V 0 bases and J 3 bases, with 9 bases left between them. The CDR3 spans 14 residues. CDR1 MNHEY and CDR2 SVGAGI come from the germline V gene.

This chain connects TRBV6-5 to TRBJ2-7; D gene uncertain. Sequenced: PBMCs or T cells enriched from blood (not recorded which). This TCR was sampled from a woman between 50 and 59 years old in a cohort exposed to, infected with or recovered from COVID-19 (not recorded which). CDR3 loop: CASSYSYSGYEQYF. The CDR3 bases are TGTGCCAGCAGTTACTCGTATTCGGGCTACGAGCAGTACTTC.